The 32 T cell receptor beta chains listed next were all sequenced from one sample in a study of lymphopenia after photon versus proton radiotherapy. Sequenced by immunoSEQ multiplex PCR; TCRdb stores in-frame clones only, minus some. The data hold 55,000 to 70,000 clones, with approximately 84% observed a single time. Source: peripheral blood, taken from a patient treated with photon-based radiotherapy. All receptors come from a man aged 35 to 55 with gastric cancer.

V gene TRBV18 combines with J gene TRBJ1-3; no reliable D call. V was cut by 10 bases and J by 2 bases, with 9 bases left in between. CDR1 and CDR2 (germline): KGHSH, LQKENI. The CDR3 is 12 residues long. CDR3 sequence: CATRPPGNTIYF. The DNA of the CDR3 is TGTGCCACACGACCACCTGGAAACACCATATATTTT.

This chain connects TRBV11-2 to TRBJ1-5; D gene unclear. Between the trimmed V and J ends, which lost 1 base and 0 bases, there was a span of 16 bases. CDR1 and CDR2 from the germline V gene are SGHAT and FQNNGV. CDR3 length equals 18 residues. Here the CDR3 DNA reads TGTGCCAGCAGCTTAGGGGCCCATGGCGGTACTAGCAATCAGCCCCAGCATTTT. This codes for CASSLGAHGGTSNQPQHF.

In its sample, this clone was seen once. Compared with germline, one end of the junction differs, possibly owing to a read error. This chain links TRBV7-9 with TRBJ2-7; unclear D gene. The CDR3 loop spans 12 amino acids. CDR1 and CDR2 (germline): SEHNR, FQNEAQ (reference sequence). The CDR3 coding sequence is TGTGCCAGCAGCTTACCCTCCGGGCAGCCATCCTTC. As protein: CASSLPSGQPSF.

CDR3 protein: CASSLSPGLSNQPQHF. CDR3 in DNA: TGTGCCAGCAGCTTATCACCAGGGCTTAGCAATCAGCCCCAGCATTTT. This chain connects TRBV7-2 to TRBJ1-5, with D maybe TRBD1 (5 bases). Germline V gene sequence: CDR1 SGHTA, CDR2 FQGNSA. The CDR3 sequence is 16 residues long. Trimming took 2 bases from V and 0 from J, leaving 11 bases between them.

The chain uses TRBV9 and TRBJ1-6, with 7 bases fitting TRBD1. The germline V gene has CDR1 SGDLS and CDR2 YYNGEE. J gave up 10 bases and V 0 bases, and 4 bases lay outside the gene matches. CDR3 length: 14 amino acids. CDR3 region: CASSVVSGGSPLHF. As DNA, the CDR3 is TGTGCCAGCAGCGTAGTATCAGGGGGGTCACCCCTCCACTTT.

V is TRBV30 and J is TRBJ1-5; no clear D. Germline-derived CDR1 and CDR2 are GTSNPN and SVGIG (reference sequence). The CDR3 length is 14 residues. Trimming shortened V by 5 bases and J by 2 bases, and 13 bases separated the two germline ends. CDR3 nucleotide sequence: TGTGCCTGGCAGACGGGGAACGGCAATCAGCCCCAGCATTTT. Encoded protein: CAWQTGNGNQPQHF.

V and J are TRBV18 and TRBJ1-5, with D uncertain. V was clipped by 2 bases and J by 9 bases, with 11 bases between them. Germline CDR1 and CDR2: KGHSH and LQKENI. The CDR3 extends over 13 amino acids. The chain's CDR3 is CASSPGEGRPQHF. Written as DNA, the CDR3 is TGTGCCAGCTCACCAGGGGAGGGTCGGCCCCAGCATTTT.

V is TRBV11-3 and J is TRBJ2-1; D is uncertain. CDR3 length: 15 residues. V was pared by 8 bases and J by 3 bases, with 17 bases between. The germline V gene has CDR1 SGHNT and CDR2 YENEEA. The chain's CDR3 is CASGQWVGFYNEQFF. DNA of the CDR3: TGTGCCAGCGGCCAATGGGTGGGCTTCTACAATGAGCAGTTCTTC.

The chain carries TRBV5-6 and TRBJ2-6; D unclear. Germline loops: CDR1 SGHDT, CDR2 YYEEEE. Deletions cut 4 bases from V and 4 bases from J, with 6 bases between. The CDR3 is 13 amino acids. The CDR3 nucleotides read TGTGCCAGCAGCGCGTGGGGGGCCAACGTCCTGACTTTC. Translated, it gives CASSAWGANVLTF.

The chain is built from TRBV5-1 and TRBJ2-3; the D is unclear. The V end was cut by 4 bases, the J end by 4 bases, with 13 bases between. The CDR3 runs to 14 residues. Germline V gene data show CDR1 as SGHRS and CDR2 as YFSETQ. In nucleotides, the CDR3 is TGCGCCAGCAGCGCCGTGGTCGGCTCAGATACGCAGTATTTT. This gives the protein CASSAVVGSDTQYF.

The CDR3 loop reads CASSLALWDTEAFF. CDR3 nucleotides: TGTGCCAGCAGCTTAGCGCTCTGGGACACTGAAGCTTTCTTT. The V and J genes are TRBV7-2 and TRBJ1-1; D not resolved. From germline, CDR1 is SGHTA and CDR2 FQGNSA. Deletions cut 0 bases from V and 3 bases from J, with 8 bases between. The CDR3 consists of 14 residues. Looking up the rest from reference TRBV7-2 and TRBJ1-1 gives the full variable domain: GAGVSQSPSNKVTEKGKDVELRCDPISGHTALYWYRQSLGQGLEFLIYFQGNSAPDKSGLPSDRFSAERTGGSVSTLTIQRTQQEDSAVYLCASSLALWDTEAFFGQGTRLTVV.

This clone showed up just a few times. Written as DNA, the CDR3 is TGTGCCAGCTCACTTCCCCAATATGGCTACACCTTC. Encoded protein: CASSLPQYGYTF. The chain links TRBV18 to TRBJ1-2; D remains unclear. The CDR3 runs 12 residues. Germline V gene data show CDR1 as KGHSH and CDR2 as LQKENI. V dropped 4 bases and J dropped 5 bases, with 8 bases sitting between them.

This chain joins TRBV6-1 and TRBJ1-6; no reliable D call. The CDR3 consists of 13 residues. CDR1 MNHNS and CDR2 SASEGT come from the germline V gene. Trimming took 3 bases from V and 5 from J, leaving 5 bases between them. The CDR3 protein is CASSDFHNSPLHF. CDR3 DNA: TGTGCCAGCAGTGATTTTCATAATTCACCCCTCCACTTT.

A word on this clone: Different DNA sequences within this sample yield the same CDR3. DNA for the CDR3: TGTGCCTGGAGCACCGGGACAGTCTCTGGAAACACCATATATTTT. Its protein is CAWSTGTVSGNTIYF. The chain links TRBV30 to TRBJ1-3; 7 bases map to TRBD1. This CDR3 is 15 amino acids long. Germline assignment: CDR1 GTSNPN and CDR2 SVGIG (reference sequence). V trimming: 3 bases; J trimming: 0 bases; junction bases outside the gene matches: 5.

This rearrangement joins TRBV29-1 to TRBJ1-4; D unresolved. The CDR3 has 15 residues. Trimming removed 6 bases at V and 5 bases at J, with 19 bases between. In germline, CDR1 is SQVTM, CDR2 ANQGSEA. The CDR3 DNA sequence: TGCAGCGTCCGGAAAGGAGGAGCGAAAAATGAAAAACTGTTTTTT. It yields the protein CSVRKGGAKNEKLFF.

The CDR3 DNA reads TGTGCCAGCTCACCGGGGAGGGGGAACACTGAAGCTTTCTTT. The encoded protein is CASSPGRGNTEAFF. This chain connects TRBV18 to TRBJ1-1, with D perhaps TRBD1 (5 bases). Trimming removed 3 bases at V and 1 base at J, with 9 bases between. Germline V gives CDR1 KGHSH, CDR2 LQKENI. This CDR3 contains 14 residues.

The chain's CDR3 is CASSSGPSREYEQYF. The CDR3 DNA follows: TGCGCCAGCAGCTCGGGGCCCTCCCGGGAGTACGAGCAGTACTTC. V usage is TRBV5-1 and J usage is TRBJ2-7; a weak D match, TRBD2 (6 bases). The CDR3 totals 15 residues. The germline V gene has CDR1 SGHRS and CDR2 YFSETQ. V was trimmed by 3 bases and J by 4 bases, leaving 17 bases between them.

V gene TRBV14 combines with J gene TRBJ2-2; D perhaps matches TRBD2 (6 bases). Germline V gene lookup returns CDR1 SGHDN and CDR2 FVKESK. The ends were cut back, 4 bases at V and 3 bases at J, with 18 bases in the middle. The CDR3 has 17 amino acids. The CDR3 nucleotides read TGTGCCAGCAGCCGCCTTCGGGGCGGGGTTGACACCGGGGAGCTGTTTTTT. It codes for CASSRLRGGVDTGELFF.

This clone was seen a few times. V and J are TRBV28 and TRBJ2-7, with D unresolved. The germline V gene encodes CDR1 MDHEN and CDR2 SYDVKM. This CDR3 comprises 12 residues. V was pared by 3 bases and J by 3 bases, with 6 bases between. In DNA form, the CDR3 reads TGTGCCAGCAGTTTTAGCAGCTACGAGCAGTACTTC. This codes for CASSFSSYEQYF. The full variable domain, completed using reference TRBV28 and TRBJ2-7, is DVKVTQSSRYLVKRTGEKVFLECVQDMDHENMFWYRQDPGLGLRLIYFSYDVKMKEKGDIPEGYSVSREKKERFSLILESASTNQTSMYLCASSFSSYEQYFGPGTRLTVT.

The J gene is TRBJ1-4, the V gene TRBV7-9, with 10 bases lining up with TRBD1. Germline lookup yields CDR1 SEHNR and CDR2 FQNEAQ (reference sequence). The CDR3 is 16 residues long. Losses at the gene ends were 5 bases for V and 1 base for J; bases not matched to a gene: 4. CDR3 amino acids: CASSPTGGQTNEKLFF. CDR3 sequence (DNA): TGTGCCAGCAGCCCGACAGGGGGCCAAACTAATGAAAAACTGTTTTTT.

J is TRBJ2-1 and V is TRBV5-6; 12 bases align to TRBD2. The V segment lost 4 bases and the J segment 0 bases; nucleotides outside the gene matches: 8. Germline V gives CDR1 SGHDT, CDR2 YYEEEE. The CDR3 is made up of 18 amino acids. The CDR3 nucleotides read TGTGCCAGCAGCCCCGGACTAGCGGGGTTGGGCTCCTACAATGAGCAGTTCTTC. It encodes CASSPGLAGLGSYNEQFF.

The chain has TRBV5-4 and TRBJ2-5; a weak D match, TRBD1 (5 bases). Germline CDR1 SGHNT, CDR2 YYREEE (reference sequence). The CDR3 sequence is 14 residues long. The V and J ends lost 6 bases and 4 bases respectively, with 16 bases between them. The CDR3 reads CASNSQGIGETQYF. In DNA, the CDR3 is TGTGCCAGCAACTCCCAGGGAATCGGAGAGACCCAGTACTTC.

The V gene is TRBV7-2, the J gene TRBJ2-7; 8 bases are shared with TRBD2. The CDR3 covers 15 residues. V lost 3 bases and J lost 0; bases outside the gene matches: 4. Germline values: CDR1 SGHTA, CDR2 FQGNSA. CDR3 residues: CASSFSGTSSYEQYF. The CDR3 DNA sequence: TGTGCCAGCAGCTTTAGCGGGACGAGCTCCTACGAGCAGTACTTC.

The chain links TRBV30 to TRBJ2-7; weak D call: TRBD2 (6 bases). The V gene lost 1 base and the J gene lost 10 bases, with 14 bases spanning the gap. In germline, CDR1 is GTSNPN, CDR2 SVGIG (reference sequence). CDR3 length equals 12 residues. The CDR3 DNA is TGTGCCTGGAGTGGAGGTGGGGGAGGACAGTACTTC. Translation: CAWSGGGGGQYF. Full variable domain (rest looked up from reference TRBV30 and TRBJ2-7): SQTIHQWPATLVQPVGSPLSLECTVEGTSNPNLYWYRQAAGRGLQLLFYSVGIGQISSEVPQNLSASRPQDRQFILSSKKLLLSDSGFYLCAWSGGGGGQYFGPGTRLTVT.

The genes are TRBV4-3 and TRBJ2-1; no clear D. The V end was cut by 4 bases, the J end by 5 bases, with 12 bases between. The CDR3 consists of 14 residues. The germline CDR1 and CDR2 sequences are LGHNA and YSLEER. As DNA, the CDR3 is TGCGCCAGCAGCCCCCAGACCCAAGACAATGAGCAGTTCTTC. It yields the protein CASSPQTQDNEQFF.

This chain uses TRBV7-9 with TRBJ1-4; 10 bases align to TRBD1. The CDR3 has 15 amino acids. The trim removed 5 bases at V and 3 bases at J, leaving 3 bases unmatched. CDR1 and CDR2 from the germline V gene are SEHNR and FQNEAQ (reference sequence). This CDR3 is CASSIGTGANEKLFF. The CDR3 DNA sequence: TGTGCCAGCAGCATCGGGACAGGGGCTAATGAAAAACTGTTTTTT.

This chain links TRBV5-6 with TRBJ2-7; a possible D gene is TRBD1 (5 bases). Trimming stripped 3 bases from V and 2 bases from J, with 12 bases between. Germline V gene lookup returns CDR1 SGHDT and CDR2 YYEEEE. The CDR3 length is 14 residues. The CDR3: CASSSQVGPYEQYF. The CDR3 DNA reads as TGTGCCAGCAGCTCACAGGTTGGGCCCTACGAGCAGTACTTC.

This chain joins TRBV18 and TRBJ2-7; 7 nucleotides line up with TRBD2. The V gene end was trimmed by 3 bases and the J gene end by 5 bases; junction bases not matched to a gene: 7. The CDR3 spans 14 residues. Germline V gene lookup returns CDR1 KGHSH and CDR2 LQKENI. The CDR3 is CASSPSGRADEQYF. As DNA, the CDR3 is TGTGCCAGCTCACCCTCGGGGAGGGCGGACGAGCAGTACTTC.

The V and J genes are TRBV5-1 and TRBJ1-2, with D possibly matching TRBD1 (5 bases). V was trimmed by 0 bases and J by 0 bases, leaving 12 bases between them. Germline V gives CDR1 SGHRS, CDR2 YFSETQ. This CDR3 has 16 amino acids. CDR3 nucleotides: TGCGCCAGCAGCTTGGGCCCAGCAGGGTCTAACTATGGCTACACCTTC. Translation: CASSLGPAGSNYGYTF.

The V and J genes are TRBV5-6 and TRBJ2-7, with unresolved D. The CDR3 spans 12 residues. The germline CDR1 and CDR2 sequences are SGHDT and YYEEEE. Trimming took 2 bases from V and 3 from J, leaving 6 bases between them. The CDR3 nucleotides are TGTGCCAGCAGCTTCTTGGGCTACGAGCAGTACTTC. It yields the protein CASSFLGYEQYF.

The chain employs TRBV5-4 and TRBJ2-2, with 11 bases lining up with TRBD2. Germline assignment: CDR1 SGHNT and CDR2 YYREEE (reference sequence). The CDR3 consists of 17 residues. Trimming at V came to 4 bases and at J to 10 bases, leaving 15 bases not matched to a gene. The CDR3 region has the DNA TGTGCCAGCAGCCCGCACATGGCTAGCGGGGGGCGTGTGGAGCTGTTTTTT. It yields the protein CASSPHMASGGRVELFF. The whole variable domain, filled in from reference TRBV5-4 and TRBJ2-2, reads ETGVTQSPTHLIKTRGQQVTLRCSSQSGHNTVSWYQQALGQGPQFIFQYYREEENGRGNFPPRFSGLQFPNYSSELNVNALELDDSALYLCASSPHMASGGRVELFFGEGSRLTVL.

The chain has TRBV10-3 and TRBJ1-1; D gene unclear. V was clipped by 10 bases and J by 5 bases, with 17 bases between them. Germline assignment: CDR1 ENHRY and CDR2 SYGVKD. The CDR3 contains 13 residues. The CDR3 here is CATHPGSSTEAFF. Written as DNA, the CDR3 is TGTGCCACACACCCGGGGTCGTCTACTGAAGCTTTCTTT.